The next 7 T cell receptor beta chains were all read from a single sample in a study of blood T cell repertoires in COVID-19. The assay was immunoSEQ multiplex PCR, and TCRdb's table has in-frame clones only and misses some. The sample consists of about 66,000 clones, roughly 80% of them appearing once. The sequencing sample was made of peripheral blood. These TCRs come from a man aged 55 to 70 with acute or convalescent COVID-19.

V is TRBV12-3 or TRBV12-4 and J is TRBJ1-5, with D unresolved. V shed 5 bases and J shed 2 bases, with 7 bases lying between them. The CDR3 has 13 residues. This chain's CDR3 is CASSRSGNQPQHF. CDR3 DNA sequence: TGTGCCAGCAGTCGCAGTGGCAATCAGCCCCAGCATTTT.

CDR3 sequence reads: CASSSEVLRAGAEDTQYF. The CDR3 coding sequence is TGTGCCAGCAGTTCCGAAGTTTTGCGAGCGGGGGCCGAGGATACGCAGTATTTT. V gene TRBV27 combines with J gene TRBJ2-3; 8 nucleotides match TRBD2. J was trimmed by 6 bases and V by 4 bases; bases with no gene match: 18. The CDR3 covers 18 residues. The germline CDR1 and CDR2 sequences are MNHEY and SMNVEV (reference sequence).

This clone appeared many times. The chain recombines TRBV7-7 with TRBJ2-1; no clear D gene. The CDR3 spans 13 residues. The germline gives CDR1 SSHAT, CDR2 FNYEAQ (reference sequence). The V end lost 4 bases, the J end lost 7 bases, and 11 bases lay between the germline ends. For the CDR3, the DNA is TGTGCCAGCAGCTCAGCGCCGAGTAATGAGCAGTTCTTC. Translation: CASSSAPSNEQFF.

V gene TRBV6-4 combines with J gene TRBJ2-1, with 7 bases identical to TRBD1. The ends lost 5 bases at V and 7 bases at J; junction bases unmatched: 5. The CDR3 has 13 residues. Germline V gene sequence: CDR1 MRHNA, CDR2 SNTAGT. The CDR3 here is CASSPQTGNEQFF. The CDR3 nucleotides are TGTGCCAGCAGTCCTCAGACAGGGAATGAGCAGTTCTTC.

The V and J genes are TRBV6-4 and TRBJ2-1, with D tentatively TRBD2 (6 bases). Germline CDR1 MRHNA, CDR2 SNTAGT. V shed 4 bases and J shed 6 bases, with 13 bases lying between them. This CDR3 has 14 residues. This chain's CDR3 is CASSATYSGNEQFF. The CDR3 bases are TGTGCCAGCAGTGCCACGTATAGCGGCAATGAGCAGTTCTTC.

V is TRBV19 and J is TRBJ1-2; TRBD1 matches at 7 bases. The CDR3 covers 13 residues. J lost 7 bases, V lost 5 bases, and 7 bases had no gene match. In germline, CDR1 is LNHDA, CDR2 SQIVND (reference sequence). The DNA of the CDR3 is TGTGCCAGTAGTCATAAGGGGGCGCGTGGCTACACCTTC. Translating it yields CASSHKGARGYTF.

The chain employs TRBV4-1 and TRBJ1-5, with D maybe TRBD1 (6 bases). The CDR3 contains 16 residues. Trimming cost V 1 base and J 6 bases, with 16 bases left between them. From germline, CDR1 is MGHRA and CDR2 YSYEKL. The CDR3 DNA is TGCGCCAGCAGCCAAGGGTCTCAGGCAGGGGTTCAGCCCCAGCATTTT. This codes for CASSQGSQAGVQPQHF.